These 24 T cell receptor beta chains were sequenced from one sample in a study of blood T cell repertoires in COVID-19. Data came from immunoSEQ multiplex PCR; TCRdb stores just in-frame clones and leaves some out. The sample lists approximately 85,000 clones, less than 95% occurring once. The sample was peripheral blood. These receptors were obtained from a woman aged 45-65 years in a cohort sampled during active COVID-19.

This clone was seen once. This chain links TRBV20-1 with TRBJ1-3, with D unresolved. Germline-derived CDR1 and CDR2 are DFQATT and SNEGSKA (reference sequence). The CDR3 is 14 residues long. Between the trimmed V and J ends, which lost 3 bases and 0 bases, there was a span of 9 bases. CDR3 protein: CSASPGFSGNTIYF. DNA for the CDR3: TGCAGTGCTAGTCCCGGGTTCTCTGGAAACACCATATATTTT.

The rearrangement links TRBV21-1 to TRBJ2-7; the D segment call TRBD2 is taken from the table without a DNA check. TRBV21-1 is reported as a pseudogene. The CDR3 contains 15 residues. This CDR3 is CASSKRRQRETEQYF. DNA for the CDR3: TGTGCCAGCAGCAAACGAAGGCAGCGGGAGACCGAGCAGTACTTC.

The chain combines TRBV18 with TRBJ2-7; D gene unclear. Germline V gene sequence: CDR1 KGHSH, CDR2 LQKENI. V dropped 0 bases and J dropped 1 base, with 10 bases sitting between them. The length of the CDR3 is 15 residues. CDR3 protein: CASSPPSSQSYEQYF. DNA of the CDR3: TGTGCCAGCTCACCACCGTCATCCCAATCCTACGAGCAGTACTTC.

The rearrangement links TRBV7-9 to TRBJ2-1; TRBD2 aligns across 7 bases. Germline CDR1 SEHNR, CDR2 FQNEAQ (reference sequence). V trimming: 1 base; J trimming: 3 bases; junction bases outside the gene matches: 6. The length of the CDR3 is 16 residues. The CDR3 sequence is CASSLGAGVVYNEQFF. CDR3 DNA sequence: TGTGCCAGCAGCTTAGGGGCGGGAGTCGTCTACAATGAGCAGTTCTTC.

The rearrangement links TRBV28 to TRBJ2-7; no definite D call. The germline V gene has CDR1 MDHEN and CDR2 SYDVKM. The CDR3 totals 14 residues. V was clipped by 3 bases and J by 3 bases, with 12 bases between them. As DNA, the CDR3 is TGTGCCAGCAGTTTTGGTCTAGGTCTCTACGAGCAGTACTTC. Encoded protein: CASSFGLGLYEQYF.

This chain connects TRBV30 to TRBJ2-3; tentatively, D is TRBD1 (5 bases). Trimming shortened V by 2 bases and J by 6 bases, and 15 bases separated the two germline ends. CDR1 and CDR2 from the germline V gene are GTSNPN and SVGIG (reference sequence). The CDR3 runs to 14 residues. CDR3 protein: CAWSNGRRVDTQYF. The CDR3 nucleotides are TGTGCCTGGAGTAACGGCCGCAGGGTGGATACGCAGTATTTT.

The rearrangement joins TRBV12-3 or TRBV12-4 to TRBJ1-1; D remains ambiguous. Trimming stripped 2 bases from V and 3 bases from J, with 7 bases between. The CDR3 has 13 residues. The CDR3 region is CASSLILYTEAFF. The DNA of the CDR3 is TGTGCCAGCAGTTTAATATTGTACACTGAAGCTTTCTTT.

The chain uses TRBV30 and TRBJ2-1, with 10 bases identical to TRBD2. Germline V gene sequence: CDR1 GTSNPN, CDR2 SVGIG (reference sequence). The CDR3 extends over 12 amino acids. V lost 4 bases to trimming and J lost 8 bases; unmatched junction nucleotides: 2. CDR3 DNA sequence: TGTGCCTGGATCCTAGCGGGAGATGAGCAGTTCTTC. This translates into CAWILAGDEQFF. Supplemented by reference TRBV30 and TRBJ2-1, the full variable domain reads SQTIHQWPATLVQPVGSPLSLECTVEGTSNPNLYWYRQAAGRGLQLLFYSVGIGQISSEVPQNLSASRPQDRQFILSSKKLLLSDSGFYLCAWILAGDEQFFGPGTRLTVL.

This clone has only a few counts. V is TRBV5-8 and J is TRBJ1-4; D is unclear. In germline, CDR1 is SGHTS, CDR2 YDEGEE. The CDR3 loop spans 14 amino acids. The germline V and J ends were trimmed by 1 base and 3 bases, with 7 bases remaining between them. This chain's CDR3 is CASSLSGANEKLFF. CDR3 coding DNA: TGTGCCAGCAGCTTGAGCGGAGCTAATGAAAAACTGTTTTTT.

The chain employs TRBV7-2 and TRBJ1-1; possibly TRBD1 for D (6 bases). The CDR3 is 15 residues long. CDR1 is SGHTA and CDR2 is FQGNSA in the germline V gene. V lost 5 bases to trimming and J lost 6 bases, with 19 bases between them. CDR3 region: CASSPRQVLASEAFF. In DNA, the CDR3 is TGTGCCAGCAGCCCCCGACAGGTACTCGCTTCTGAAGCTTTCTTT.

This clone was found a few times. The CDR3 sequence: CSVERRDRPYEQYF. The CDR3, as DNA: TGCAGCGTTGAACGCCGGGACAGGCCCTACGAGCAGTACTTC. The chain uses TRBV29-1 and TRBJ2-7, with 8 bases aligning to TRBD1. This CDR3 is built from 14 residues. In germline, CDR1 is SQVTM, CDR2 ANQGSEA. The J segment lost 2 bases and the V segment lost 2 bases, leaving 5 bases of the junction unmatched.

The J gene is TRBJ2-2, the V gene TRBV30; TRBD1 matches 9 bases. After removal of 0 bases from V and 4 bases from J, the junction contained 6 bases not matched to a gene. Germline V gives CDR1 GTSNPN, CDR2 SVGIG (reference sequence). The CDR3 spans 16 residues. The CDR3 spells CAWSVPDRGGTGELFF. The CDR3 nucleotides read TGTGCCTGGAGTGTCCCGGACAGGGGAGGCACCGGGGAGCTGTTTTTT.

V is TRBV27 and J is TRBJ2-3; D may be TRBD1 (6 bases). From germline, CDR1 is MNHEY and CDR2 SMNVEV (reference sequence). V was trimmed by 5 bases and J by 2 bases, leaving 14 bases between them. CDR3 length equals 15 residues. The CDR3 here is CASSPWTDYTDTQYF. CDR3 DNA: TGTGCCAGCAGTCCCTGGACAGACTACACAGATACGCAGTATTTT.

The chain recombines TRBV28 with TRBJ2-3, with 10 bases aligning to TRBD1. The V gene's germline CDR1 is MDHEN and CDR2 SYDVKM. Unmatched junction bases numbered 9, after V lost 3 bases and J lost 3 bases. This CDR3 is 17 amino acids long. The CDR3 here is CASSFWGRGQGTDTQYF. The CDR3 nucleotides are TGTGCCAGCAGTTTCTGGGGTCGGGGACAGGGGACAGATACGCAGTATTTT.

CDR3 protein: CASNPGQGAISYGYTF. The CDR3 nucleotides read TGCGCCAGCAATCCAGGACAGGGTGCCATAAGCTATGGCTACACCTTC. This chain links TRBV5-1 with TRBJ1-2; 8 bases line up with TRBD1. Germline V gene sequence: CDR1 SGHRS, CDR2 YFSETQ. This CDR3 has 16 amino acids. The trim removed 6 bases at V and 4 bases at J, leaving 14 bases unmatched.

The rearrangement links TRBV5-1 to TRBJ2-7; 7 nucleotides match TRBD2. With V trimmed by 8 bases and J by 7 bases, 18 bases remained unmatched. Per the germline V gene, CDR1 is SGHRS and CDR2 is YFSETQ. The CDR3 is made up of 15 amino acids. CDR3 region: CASTSGGGPLAEQYF. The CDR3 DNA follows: TGCGCCAGTACCTCCGGGGGAGGGCCGCTCGCGGAGCAGTACTTC.

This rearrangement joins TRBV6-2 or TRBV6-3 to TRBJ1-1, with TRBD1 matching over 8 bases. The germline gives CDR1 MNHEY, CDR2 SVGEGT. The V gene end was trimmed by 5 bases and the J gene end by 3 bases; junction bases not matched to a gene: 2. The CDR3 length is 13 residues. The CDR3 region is CASSTGGYTEAFF. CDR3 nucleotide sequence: TGTGCCAGCAGTACAGGGGGGTACACTGAAGCTTTCTTT.

DNA of the CDR3: TGTGCCAGTAGTAGCGAGGTCTATAATTCACCCCTCCACTTT. Amino acids: CASSSEVYNSPLHF. The chain recombines TRBV19 with TRBJ1-6; D is undetermined. Trimming pared 4 bases from V and 3 bases from J, leaving 7 bases between. Germline CDR1 LNHDA, CDR2 SQIVND (reference sequence). The CDR3 is made up of 14 amino acids.

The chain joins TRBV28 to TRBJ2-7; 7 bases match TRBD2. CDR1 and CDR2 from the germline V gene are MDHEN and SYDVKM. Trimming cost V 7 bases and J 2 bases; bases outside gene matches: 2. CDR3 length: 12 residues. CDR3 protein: CASTGGAYEQYF. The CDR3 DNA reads TGTGCCAGCACGGGGGGAGCCTACGAGCAGTACTTC.

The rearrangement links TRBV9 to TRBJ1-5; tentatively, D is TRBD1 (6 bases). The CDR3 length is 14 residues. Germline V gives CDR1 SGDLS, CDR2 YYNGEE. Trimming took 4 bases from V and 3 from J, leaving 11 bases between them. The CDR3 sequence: CASSFTGSNQPQHF. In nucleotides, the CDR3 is TGTGCCAGCAGCTTTACAGGGTCCAATCAGCCCCAGCATTTT.

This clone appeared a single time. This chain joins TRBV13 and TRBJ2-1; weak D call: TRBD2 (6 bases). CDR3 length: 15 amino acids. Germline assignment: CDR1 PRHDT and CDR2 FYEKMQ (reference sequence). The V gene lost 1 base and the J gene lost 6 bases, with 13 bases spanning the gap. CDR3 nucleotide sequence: TGTGCCAGCAGCTTAGCAGGGAATAGCGGCAATGAGCAGTTCTTC. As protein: CASSLAGNSGNEQFF.

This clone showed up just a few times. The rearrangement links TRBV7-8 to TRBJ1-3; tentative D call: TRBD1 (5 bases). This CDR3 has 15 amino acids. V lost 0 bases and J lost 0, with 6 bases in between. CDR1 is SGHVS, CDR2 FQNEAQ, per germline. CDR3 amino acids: CASSLATDSGNTIYF. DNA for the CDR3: TGTGCCAGCAGCTTAGCGACAGACTCTGGAAACACCATATATTTT. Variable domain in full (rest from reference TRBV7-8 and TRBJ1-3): GAGVSQSPRYKVAKRGQDVALRCDPISGHVSLFWYQQALGQGPEFLTYFQNEAQLDKSGLPSDRFFAERPEGSVSTLKIQRTQQEDSAVYLCASSLATDSGNTIYFGEGSWLTVV.

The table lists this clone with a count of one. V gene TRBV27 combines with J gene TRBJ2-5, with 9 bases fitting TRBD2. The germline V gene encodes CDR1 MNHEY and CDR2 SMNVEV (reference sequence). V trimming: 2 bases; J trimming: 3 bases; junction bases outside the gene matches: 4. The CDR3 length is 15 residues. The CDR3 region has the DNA TGTGCCAGCAGTTTAATAGCGGGAGCAGAAGAGACCCAGTACTTC. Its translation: CASSLIAGAEETQYF.

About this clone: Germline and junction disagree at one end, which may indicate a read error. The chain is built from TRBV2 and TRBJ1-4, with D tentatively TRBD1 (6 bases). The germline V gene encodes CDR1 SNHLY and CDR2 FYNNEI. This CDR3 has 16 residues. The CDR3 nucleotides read TGTGCCACTCAGCAAGCCCTGGGGGGGGCTAAGGAAAAACTGTTTTTT. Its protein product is CATQQALGGAKEKLFF.